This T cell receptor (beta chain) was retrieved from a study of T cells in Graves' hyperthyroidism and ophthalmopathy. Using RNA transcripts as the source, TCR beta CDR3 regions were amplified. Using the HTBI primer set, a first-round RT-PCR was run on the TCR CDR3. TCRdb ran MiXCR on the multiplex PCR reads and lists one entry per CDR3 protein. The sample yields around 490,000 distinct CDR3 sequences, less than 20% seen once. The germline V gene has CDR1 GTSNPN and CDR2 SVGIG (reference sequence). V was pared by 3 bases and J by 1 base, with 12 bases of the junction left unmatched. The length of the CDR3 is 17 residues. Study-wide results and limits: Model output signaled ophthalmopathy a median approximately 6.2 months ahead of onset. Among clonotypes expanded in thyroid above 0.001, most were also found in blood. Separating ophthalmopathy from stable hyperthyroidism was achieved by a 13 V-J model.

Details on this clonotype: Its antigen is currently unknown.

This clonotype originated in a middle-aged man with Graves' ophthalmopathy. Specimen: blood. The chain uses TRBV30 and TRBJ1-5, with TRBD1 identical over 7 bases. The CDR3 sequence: CAWSTQGVRRSNQPQHF. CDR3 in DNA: TGTGCCTGGAGCACTCAGGGGGTAAGGAGGAGCAATCAGCCCCAGCATTTT.